The 15 T cell receptor beta chains below all came from one sample that was sequenced in a study of glioma-infiltrating T cells after dendritic cell vaccination (dated by TCRdb to the mid-2010s). The time point label, read with the paper, signifies: after dendritic cell vaccination, including at tumor progression/relapse. Library preparation employed the immunoSEQ multiplex PCR assay. TCRdb carries this immuneACCESS record with in-frame sequences only. Its versions omit some clonotypes, under half of them owing to an unresolved V gene in the studies checked, with the rest unexplained. Present in this sample are almost 90,000 clones, under 85% of which were seen just once. The ten largest account for around 6.5% of the sample. The sample here was blood, taken after dendritic cell vaccination. The receptors here all came from a human donor with glioblastoma.

The gene calls are TRBV5-1 and TRBJ2-5; 7 bases match TRBD1. Looked up from germline, CDR1 is SGHRS and CDR2 is YFSETQ. CDR3 length: 14 residues. Unmatched junction bases numbered 9, after V lost 5 bases and J lost 5 bases. Written as DNA, the CDR3 is TGCGCCAGCAGGCCGCGACAGGGATGGGAGACCCAGTACTTC. Translated: CASRPRQGWETQYF.

A single count supports this clone. The V gene is TRBV27, the J gene TRBJ2-7, with 7 bases fitting TRBD1. CDR1 and CDR2 from the germline V gene are MNHEY and SMNVEV (reference sequence). After removal of 4 bases from V and 5 bases from J, the junction contained 5 bases not matched to a gene. The CDR3 is made up of 13 amino acids. The CDR3 DNA follows: TGTGCCAGCAGTTACAGGGGAAGTCACGAGCAGTACTTC. It encodes CASSYRGSHEQYF.

The V gene is TRBV4-1, the J gene TRBJ1-5, with D tentatively TRBD1 (6 bases). CDR3 length: 17 amino acids. Trimming took off 1 base at V and 1 base at J, with 14 bases between the two ends. Germline-derived CDR1 and CDR2 are MGHRA and YSYEKL. DNA for the CDR3: TGCGCCAGCAGCCAAGGTTCGGGGGGCGAAAGCAATCAGCCCCAGCATTTT. As protein: CASSQGSGGESNQPQHF.

The chain uses TRBV6-5 and TRBJ2-3; possible D gene TRBD1, 6 bases. Trimming cost V 5 bases and J 5 bases, with 11 bases left between them. Per the germline V gene, CDR1 is MNHEY and CDR2 is SVGAGI. The CDR3 length is 13 residues. The CDR3 bases are TGTGCCAGCAGTACAGGGTCGAAAGATACGCAGTATTTT. This translates into CASSTGSKDTQYF.

The sample holds one count of this clone. The chain uses TRBV7-8 and TRBJ1-1, with TRBD1 as a possible D gene (5 bases). The CDR3 has 16 amino acids. V was shortened by 3 bases and J by 1 base, with 15 bases between the two germline ends. Germline V CDR1 and CDR2: SGHVS, FQNEAQ. The CDR3 here is CASSFRYGGANTEAFF. The CDR3 nucleotides are TGTGCCAGCAGCTTTAGGTACGGGGGAGCGAACACTGAAGCTTTCTTT.

The chain links TRBV25-1 to TRBJ2-2, with 12 bases that match TRBD1. The trim removed 8 bases at V and 6 bases at J, leaving 10 bases unmatched. CDR1 MGHDK and CDR2 SYGVNS come from the germline V gene. This CDR3 is 16 amino acids long. The DNA for the CDR3 is TGTGCCAGCCGAAGGGATGGGACAGGGGGCTCCGGGGAGCTGTTTTTT. It is translated as CASRRDGTGGSGELFF.

The V and J genes are TRBV4-2 and TRBJ1-2; D ambiguous. V lost 0 bases and J 7 bases, leaving 9 bases between the germline ends. Germline-derived CDR1 and CDR2 are LGHNA and YNFKEQ. This CDR3 is built from 13 residues. CDR3 region: CASSQDGQIGYTF. The CDR3 coding sequence is TGTGCCAGCAGCCAAGATGGGCAGATTGGCTACACCTTC.

The CDR3 nucleotides are TGTGCCAGCAGTGAAGGACTAGCGGGGGGCACAGATACGCAGTATTTT. This gives the protein CASSEGLAGGTDTQYF. The chain has TRBV6-4 and TRBJ2-3; 13 nucleotides agree with TRBD2. Looked up from germline, CDR1 is MRHNA and CDR2 is SNTAGT. V trimming: 3 bases; J trimming: 1 base; junction bases outside the gene matches: 1. CDR3 size: 16 residues.

The gene calls are TRBV19 and TRBJ2-1; 13 nucleotides align to TRBD2. The germline V gene encodes CDR1 LNHDA and CDR2 SQIVND (reference sequence). V shed 5 bases, J shed 8 bases, and the junction held 6 bases outside the gene matches. This CDR3 has 15 amino acids. DNA of the CDR3: TGTGCCAGTAGTTCACTAGCGGGGGGGCCGGATGAGCAGTTCTTC. Translating gives CASSSLAGGPDEQFF.

The V and J genes are TRBV15 and TRBJ2-1; D remains ambiguous. Trimming removed 4 bases from V and 0 bases from J, with 13 bases in between. Germline CDR1 and CDR2: LNHNV and YYDKDF (reference sequence). The CDR3 is 16 amino acids. CDR3 region: CATSTGGLSSYNEQFF. CDR3 nucleotides: TGTGCCACCAGCACGGGTGGCCTTAGCTCCTACAATGAGCAGTTCTTC.

This rearrangement joins TRBV5-1 to TRBJ2-5; 7 bases line up with TRBD1. Germline lookup yields CDR1 SGHRS and CDR2 YFSETQ. The CDR3 extends over 15 amino acids. V dropped 2 bases and J dropped 3; count of bases not matched to a gene: 7. The CDR3 is CASSFLTGVEETQYF. CDR3 DNA sequence: TGCGCCAGCAGCTTCCTAACAGGGGTGGAAGAGACCCAGTACTTC.

V gene TRBV9 combines with J gene TRBJ2-1; the D gene is possibly TRBD1 (6 bases). Trimming shortened V by 2 bases and J by 10 bases, and 13 bases separated the two germline ends. The CDR3 is made up of 13 amino acids. Germline-derived CDR1 and CDR2 are SGDLS and YYNGEE. The CDR3 sequence is CASSVLGGGEQFF. CDR3 nucleotide sequence: TGTGCCAGCAGCGTTCTAGGGGGTGGAGAGCAGTTCTTC. The full variable domain, with the rest looked up from reference TRBV9 and TRBJ2-1, is DSGVTQTPKHLITATGQRVTLRCSPRSGDLSVYWYQQSLDQGLQFLIQYYNGEERAKGNILERFSAQQFPDLHSELNLSSLELGDSALYFCASSVLGGGEQFFGPGTRLTVL.

Notes on this clone: One end of the junction fails to match germline, which may point to a read error. The J gene is TRBJ2-7, the V gene TRBV5-1; TRBD1 aligns across 10 bases. The CDR3 sequence is 14 residues long. Germline-derived CDR1 and CDR2 are SGHRS and YFSETQ. CDR3 sequence reads: CASLLVPGQGRLDF. The CDR3 bases are TGCGCCAGCTTACTGGTCCCGGGACAGGGGAGGTTGGACTTC.

The rearrangement links TRBV5-6 to TRBJ2-1, with 13 bases that match TRBD2. CDR3 length: 15 residues. The germline V gene has CDR1 SGHDT and CDR2 YYEEEE. The J segment lost 9 bases and the V segment lost 5 bases, leaving 8 bases of the junction unmatched. The CDR3 DNA sequence: TGTGCCAGCAGATTACTAGCGGGGGGGCTAGGTGAGCAGTTCTTC. Its translation is CASRLLAGGLGEQFF. The full variable domain, with the rest looked up from reference TRBV5-6 and TRBJ2-1, is DAGVTQSPTHLIKTRGQQVTLRCSPKSGHDTVSWYQQALGQGPQFIFQYYEEEERQRGNFPDRFSGHQFPNYSSELNVNALLLGDSALYLCASRLLAGGLGEQFFGPGTRLTVL.

The gene calls are TRBV27 and TRBJ1-6; tentative D call: TRBD1 (6 bases). Germline values: CDR1 MNHEY, CDR2 SMNVEV (reference sequence). Trimming removed 6 bases from V and 8 bases from J, with 23 bases in between. The CDR3 extends over 17 amino acids. This CDR3 is CASRLYRDPLTYSPLHF. The CDR3 nucleotides read TGTGCCAGCAGACTATACAGGGATCCGCTAACTTATTCACCCCTCCACTTT.